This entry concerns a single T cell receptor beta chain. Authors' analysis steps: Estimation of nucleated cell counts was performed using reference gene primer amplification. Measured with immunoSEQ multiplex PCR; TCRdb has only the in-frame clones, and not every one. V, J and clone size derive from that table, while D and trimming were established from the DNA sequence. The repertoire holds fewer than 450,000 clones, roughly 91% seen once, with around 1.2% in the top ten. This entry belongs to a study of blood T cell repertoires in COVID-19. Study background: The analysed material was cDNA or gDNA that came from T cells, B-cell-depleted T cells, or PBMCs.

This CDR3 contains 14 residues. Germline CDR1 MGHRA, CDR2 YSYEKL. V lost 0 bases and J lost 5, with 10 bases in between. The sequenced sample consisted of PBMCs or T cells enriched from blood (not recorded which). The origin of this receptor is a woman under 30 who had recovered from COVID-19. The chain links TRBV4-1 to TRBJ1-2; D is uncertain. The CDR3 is CASSQDPGKYGYTF. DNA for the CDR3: TGCGCCAGCAGCCAAGATCCGGGGAAGTATGGCTACACCTTC.